This is a list of T cell receptor beta chains from one sample in a study of post-analysis software for immune sequencing data. TCRdb analysed the PCR reads with MiXCR anew, one entry per CDR3 protein. In the table there are 820,000 or so distinct CDR3 sequences, roughly half of which are singletons. The sample consisted of blood. Source of these receptors: a girl aged 10 to 17 with multiple sclerosis. The CDR3 runs from the conserved cysteine through the conserved F or W.

j_call v_call cdr3_aa
TRBJ2-7 TRBV7-9 CASSRSDFAYEQYF
NA TRBV7-8 CASSQTGQNYNEQYF
TRBJ2-3 TRBV29-1 CSVEDWSSAVDTQYF
TRBJ2-1 TRBV19 CASSGGRSYNEQFF
TRBJ1-2 TRBV7-6 CASSPLEDLGRSSYGYTF
TRBJ2-5 TRBV7-6 CASRWDRGRETQYF
TRBJ2-7 TRBV29-1 CSVVAVGQADPYEQYF
TRBJ2-5 TRBV7-6 CASSPPRTSGYQETQYF
TRBJ2-1 TRBV6-1 CASSGVNYNEQFF
TRBJ1-2 TRBV12-5 CASGAQGELGYTF
TRBJ1-5 TRBV11-2 CASSLDLGQGKGPQHF
TRBJ1-1 TRBV27 CASSLVSLGGTEAFF
TRBJ2-7 TRBV7-8 CASSSGQDLYEQYF
TRBJ2-1 TRBV11-2 CASSLLYEQFF
TRBJ2-7 TRBV7-3 CASSSEGLAGSYEQYF
TRBJ1-2 TRBV12-3/TRBV12-4 CASSLDHSYGYTF
TRBJ2-7 TRBV2 CASSEETGWDEQYF
TRBJ2-7 TRBV29-1 CSVERTGSYEQYF
TRBJ2-7 TRBV9 CASSARAEGHEQYF
TRBJ2-1 TRBV20-1 CSARLAGGPNNEQFF
TRBJ2-5 TRBV12-3/TRBV12-4 CASRRGQGGVETQYF
TRBJ2-4 TRBV6-2/TRBV6-3 CASRAGLPRRTAKNIQYF
TRBJ2-4 TRBV27 CASSRANIQYF
TRBJ2-3 TRBV25-1 CASSEWGGGARTDTQYF